Listed here are 8 T cell receptor beta chains from one sample, sequenced in a study of T cell responses to AZD1222 COVID-19 vaccine. Sequencing used immunoSEQ multiplex PCR; TCRdb keeps in-frame clones, though not all of them. This table holds approximately 150,000 clones, roughly nine tenths found once. The sequencing here drew on peripheral blood, taken on day 0 of AZD1222 vaccination. These receptor sequences come from an adult in good health.

The CDR3 DNA reads TGTGCCAGCAGCTCACACGAAAACTATGGCTACACCTTC. The encoded protein is CASSSHENYGYTF. The J gene is TRBJ1-2, the V gene TRBV7-6; D gene unclear. Germline CDR1 SGHVS, CDR2 FNYEAQ. This CDR3 comprises 13 residues. Trimming shortened V by 4 bases and J by 2 bases, and 8 bases separated the two germline ends.

This chain joins TRBV7-9 and TRBJ1-1; a possible D gene is TRBD1 (5 bases). The CDR3 spans 12 residues. V gave up 2 bases and J gave up 10 bases, with 11 bases separating them. Germline V lookup: CDR1 SEHNR, CDR2 FQNEAQ (reference sequence). The CDR3 region is CASSLRAGPAFF. Written as DNA, the CDR3 is TGTGCCAGCAGCTTACGGGCAGGGCCAGCTTTCTTT. Full variable domain (remainder filled in from reference TRBV7-9 and TRBJ1-1): DTGVSQNPRHKITKRGQNVTFRCDPISEHNRLYWYRQTLGQGPEFLTYFQNEAQLEKSRLLSDRFSAERPKGSFSTLEIQRTEQGDSAMYLCASSLRAGPAFFGQGTRLTVV.

The genes are TRBV4-2 and TRBJ2-3; 14 bases align to TRBD2. Germline assignment: CDR1 LGHNA and CDR2 YNFKEQ. CDR3 size: 16 residues. V was pared by 3 bases and J by 4 bases, with 3 bases of the junction left unmatched. The CDR3 coding sequence is TGTGCCAGCAGCCACTTGACTAGCGGGGGGGCAGATACGCAGTATTTT. The encoded protein is CASSHLTSGGADTQYF.

The CDR3 nucleotides are TGTGCCATCATGGGCCTAGCAGACTACGAGCAGTACTTC. It is translated as CAIMGLADYEQYF. This chain connects TRBV6-5 to TRBJ2-7, with D maybe TRBD2 (5 bases). The CDR3 covers 13 residues. Trimming took 10 bases from V and 3 from J, leaving 16 bases between them. Germline loops: CDR1 MNHEY, CDR2 SVGAGI.

The gene calls are TRBV9 and TRBJ2-7, with TRBD2 identical over 15 bases. Germline lookup yields CDR1 SGDLS and CDR2 YYNGEE. J lost 6 bases, V lost 8 bases, and 6 bases had no gene match. The CDR3 loop spans 14 amino acids. The CDR3 sequence: CASKPGLAGGEQYF. DNA for the CDR3: TGTGCCAGTAAACCGGGACTAGCGGGAGGCGAGCAGTACTTC.

The chain links TRBV18 to TRBJ1-5; maybe TRBD1 (5 bases). The V end was cut by 6 bases, the J end by 0 bases, with 15 bases between. Germline CDR1 and CDR2: KGHSH and LQKENI. The CDR3 is 16 amino acids. Here the CDR3 reads CASSPSGPHSNQPQHF. CDR3 in DNA: TGTGCCAGCTCCCCCTCAGGGCCCCATAGCAATCAGCCCCAGCATTTT.

V usage is TRBV18 and J usage is TRBJ1-1; D might be TRBD1 (5 bases). The CDR3 is made up of 19 amino acids. V was cut by 4 bases and J by 3 bases, with 27 bases left in between. Germline CDR1 reads KGHSH; CDR2 reads LQKENI. In DNA form, the CDR3 reads TGTGCCAGCTCACTGCGGCCCCAGCGCCCGAGGGGCATCGACACTGAAGCTTTCTTT. It is translated as CASSLRPQRPRGIDTEAFF.

The chain uses TRBV19 and TRBJ2-7; 9 bases map to TRBD1. Germline V CDR1 and CDR2: LNHDA, SQIVND (reference sequence). V shed 5 bases and J 1 base; nucleotides not matched to a gene: 6. The CDR3 extends over 15 amino acids. In nucleotides, the CDR3 is TGTGCCAGTAGTCCGCGGGGGACAGGGTCCTACGAGCAGTACTTC. Its translation: CASSPRGTGSYEQYF.